A single sample gave rise to the 14 T cell receptor beta chains below, sequenced in a study of shared clonotypes between healthy human individuals (dated by TCRdb to the early 2020s). The library was built by means of the immunoSEQ multiplex PCR assay. Drawn from immuneACCESS, this table holds only the in-frame rearrangements with V and J called that TCRdb kept. Clones are partly lost; checked studies trace under half to an unresolved V gene and leave the rest unexplained. The sample records millions of clones, about 94% of which are singletons. The top ten clones comprise roughly 1% of the sample. CD8 naive samples consisted of CD45RO-negative cells that were positively selected for CCR7, yielding a CD45RA+CCR7+ population without TemRA cells. The material sequenced was naive CD8+ T cells sorted from blood. The cell subset or site label of this sample denotes: CD45RA+CCR7+. These receptor sequences come from a man between 18 and 29 years old in good health.

The chain combines TRBV11-2 with TRBJ2-7, with D perhaps TRBD2 (6 bases). CDR1 SGHAT and CDR2 FQNNGV come from the germline V gene. V was shortened by 3 bases and J by 6 bases, with 12 bases between the two germline ends. The CDR3 has 13 residues. This chain's CDR3 is CASSFASGVEQYF. For the CDR3, the DNA is TGTGCCAGCAGCTTCGCTTCGGGAGTCGAGCAGTACTTC.

The V and J genes are TRBV27 and TRBJ1-1; D not resolved. CDR3 size: 13 residues. The V and J ends lost 0 bases and 10 bases respectively, with 12 bases between them. CDR1 MNHEY and CDR2 SMNVEV come from the germline V gene (reference sequence). The CDR3 bases are TGTGCCAGCAGTTTATCGGGCGGATGGGGAGCTTTCTTT. As protein: CASSLSGGWGAFF.

The chain couples TRBV7-9 to TRBJ2-3; D gene ambiguous. V gave up 5 bases and J gave up 5 bases, with 8 bases separating them. Germline V gives CDR1 SEHNR, CDR2 FQNEAQ (reference sequence). The CDR3 covers 12 residues. DNA of the CDR3: TGTGCCAGCAGCCCGCCCCAAGATACGCAGTATTTT. This gives the protein CASSPPQDTQYF.

The chain recombines TRBV11-1 with TRBJ2-7; TRBD1 might be the D (6 bases). Germline values: CDR1 SGHAT, CDR2 FQDESV (reference sequence). Trimming pared 3 bases from V and 3 bases from J, leaving 12 bases between. This CDR3 comprises 14 residues. The CDR3 loop is CASSFGLGGYEQYF. DNA for the CDR3: TGTGCCAGCAGCTTCGGTTTAGGGGGCTACGAGCAGTACTTC.

A word on this clone: One junction end disagrees with the germline gene, perhaps due to a read error. The chain links TRBV11-2 to TRBJ2-1; 8 nucleotides agree with TRBD2. The CDR3 is 16 amino acids. The germline gives CDR1 SGHAT, CDR2 FQNNGV. CDR3 DNA sequence: TGTGCCAGCAGTTTAGTACCTAGCGGGCCCGGCAATGAGCAGTTCTTC. Translation: CASSLVPSGPGNEQFF.

The V gene is TRBV28, the J gene TRBJ1-2; D may be TRBD1 (5 bases). V was clipped by 1 base and J by 4 bases, with 10 bases between them. This CDR3 spans 14 amino acids. Germline V lookup: CDR1 MDHEN, CDR2 SYDVKM. The CDR3 bases are TGTGCCAGCAGTTTATTTCAAGGGGCCTATGGCTACACCTTC. Translated: CASSLFQGAYGYTF.

The chain has TRBV4-3 and TRBJ2-1; D might be TRBD2 (6 bases). Looked up from germline, CDR1 is LGHNA and CDR2 is YSLEER. The CDR3 consists of 16 residues. The ends were cut back, 1 base at V and 4 bases at J, with 14 bases in the middle. CDR3 in DNA: TGCGCCAGCAGCCAAGGCGCCGGGACTGGTTACAATGAGCAGTTCTTC. Protein: CASSQGAGTGYNEQFF.

The gene calls are TRBV5-4 and TRBJ1-2, with D possibly being TRBD1 (5 bases). Trimming cost V 0 bases and J 1 base, with 7 bases left between them. CDR1 is SGHNT, CDR2 YYREEE, per germline (reference sequence). The CDR3 is made up of 14 amino acids. CDR3 nucleotide sequence: TGTGCCAGCAGCTTGGCGGGGGGTAACTATGGCTACACCTTC. Amino acid sequence: CASSLAGGNYGYTF.

The chain links TRBV6-6 to TRBJ2-5, with D unresolved. The ends were cut back, 1 base at V and 5 bases at J, with 14 bases in the middle. This CDR3 spans 15 amino acids. Germline V gene lookup returns CDR1 MNHNY and CDR2 SVGAGI (reference sequence). The CDR3 nucleotides are TGTGCCAGCAGTTACTTCTTCTCTGCCCTGGAGACCCAGTACTTC. It yields the protein CASSYFFSALETQYF.

The gene calls are TRBV14 and TRBJ1-5, with D maybe TRBD1 (6 bases). The CDR3 length is 15 residues. From germline, CDR1 is SGHDN and CDR2 FVKESK. The V end was cut by 0 bases, the J end by 7 bases, with 13 bases between. DNA for the CDR3: TGTGCCAGCAGCCAAGATCGGGGGGGCGAGCAGCCCCAGCATTTT. Amino acids: CASSQDRGGEQPQHF. The complete variable domain, with remaining parts taken from reference TRBV14 and TRBJ1-5, reads EAGVTQFPSHSVIEKGQTVTLRCDPISGHDNLYWYRRVMGKEIKFLLHFVKESKQDESGMPNNRFLAERTGGTYSTLKVQPAELEDSGVYFCASSQDRGGEQPQHFGDGTRLSIL.

A few counts support this clone. The chain has TRBV5-1 and TRBJ1-1, with unresolved D. Trimming removed 0 bases at V and 4 bases at J, with 7 bases between. Germline V CDR1 and CDR2: SGHRS, YFSETQ. This CDR3 has 13 residues. The CDR3 region has the DNA TGCGCCAGCAGCTTGGCCCGTGCCACTGAAGCTTTCTTT. Protein product: CASSLARATEAFF.

The rearrangement joins TRBV19 to TRBJ1-2, with D uncertain. With 7 bases removed from V and 0 bases from J, the gap between germline ends came to 9 bases. This CDR3 is built from 13 residues. Germline CDR1 LNHDA, CDR2 SQIVND (reference sequence). CDR3 protein: CASTPGANYGYTF. The CDR3 region has the DNA TGTGCCAGTACCCCGGGTGCTAACTATGGCTACACCTTC. Together with reference TRBV19 and TRBJ1-2, the CDR3 gives the full variable domain: DGGITQSPKYLFRKEGQNVTLSCEQNLNHDAMYWYRQDPGQGLRLIYYSQIVNDFQKGDIAEGYSVSREKKESFPLTVTSAQKNPTAFYLCASTPGANYGYTFGSGTRLTVV.

The chain joins TRBV7-9 to TRBJ1-2; D is undetermined. CDR1 is SEHNR, CDR2 FQNEAQ, per germline (reference sequence). Trimming removed 3 bases at V and 4 bases at J, with 18 bases between. The CDR3 has 16 amino acids. The CDR3 sequence: CASSFGSLLLFYGYTF. The DNA for the CDR3 is TGTGCCAGCAGCTTCGGTTCGCTGCTCCTTTTCTATGGCTACACCTTC.

The chain joins TRBV13 to TRBJ1-4; D might be TRBD1 (5 bases). Looked up from germline, CDR1 is PRHDT and CDR2 is FYEKMQ (reference sequence). The CDR3 extends over 13 amino acids. The germline V and J ends were trimmed by 5 bases and 13 bases, with 17 bases remaining between them. The CDR3 here is CASSEGTGGALFF. The CDR3 DNA is TGTGCCAGCAGCGAAGGAACGGGCGGGGCACTGTTTTTT.